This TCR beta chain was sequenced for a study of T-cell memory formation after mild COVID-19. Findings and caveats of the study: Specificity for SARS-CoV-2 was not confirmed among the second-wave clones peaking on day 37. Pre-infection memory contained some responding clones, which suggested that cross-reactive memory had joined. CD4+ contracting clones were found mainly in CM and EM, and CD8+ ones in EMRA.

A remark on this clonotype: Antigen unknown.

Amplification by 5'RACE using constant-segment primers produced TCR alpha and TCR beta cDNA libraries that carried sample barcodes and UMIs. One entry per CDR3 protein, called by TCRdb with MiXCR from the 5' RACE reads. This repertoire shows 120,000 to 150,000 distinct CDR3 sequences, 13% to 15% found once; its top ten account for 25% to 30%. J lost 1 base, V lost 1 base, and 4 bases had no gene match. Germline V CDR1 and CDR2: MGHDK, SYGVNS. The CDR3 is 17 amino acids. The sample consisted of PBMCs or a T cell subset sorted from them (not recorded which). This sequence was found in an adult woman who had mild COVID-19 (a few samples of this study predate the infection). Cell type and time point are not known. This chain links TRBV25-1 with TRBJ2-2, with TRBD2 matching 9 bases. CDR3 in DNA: TGTGCCAGCAGTGAATTTTGGACTAGCGAGAACACCGGGGAGCTGTTTTTT. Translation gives CASSEFWTSENTGELFF.